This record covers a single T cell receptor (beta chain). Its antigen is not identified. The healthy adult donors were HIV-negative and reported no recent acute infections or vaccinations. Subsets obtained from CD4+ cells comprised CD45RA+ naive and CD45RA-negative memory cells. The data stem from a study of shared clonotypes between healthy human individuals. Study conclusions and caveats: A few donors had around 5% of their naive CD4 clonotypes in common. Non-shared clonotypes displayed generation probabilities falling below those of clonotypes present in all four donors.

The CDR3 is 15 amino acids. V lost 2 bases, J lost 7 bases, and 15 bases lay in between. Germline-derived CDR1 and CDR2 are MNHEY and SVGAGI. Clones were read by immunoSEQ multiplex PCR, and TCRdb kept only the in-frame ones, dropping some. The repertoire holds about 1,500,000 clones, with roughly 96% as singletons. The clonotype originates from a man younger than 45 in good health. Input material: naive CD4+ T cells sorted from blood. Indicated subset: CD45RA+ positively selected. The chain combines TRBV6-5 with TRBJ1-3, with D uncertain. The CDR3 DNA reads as TGTGCCAGCAGTTACCGAACCACTGATAAGAACACCATATATTTT. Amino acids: CASSYRTTDKNTIYF.